Listed here are 8 T cell receptor beta chains from one sample, sequenced in a study of cytomegalovirus exposure and HLA in healthy donors. The protocol was immunoSEQ multiplex PCR, while the TCRdb copy is restricted to in-frame clones and leaves out a portion. The top ten hold around an eighth of the sample, which has 150,000 to 200,000 clones, roughly 84% seen once. Material for sequencing was PBMCs. These TCRs come from a woman aged 25 to 39 in good health and CMV-seropositive.

The chain has TRBV30 and TRBJ2-4, with D possibly TRBD1 on 6 matching bases. Trimming took off 8 bases at V and 2 bases at J, with 16 bases between the two ends. CDR1 is GTSNPN, CDR2 SVGIG, per germline (reference sequence). This CDR3 is built from 14 residues. DNA for the CDR3: TGTGCCACGGACAGAAGCACTCCCAAAAACATTCAGTACTTC. It encodes CATDRSTPKNIQYF. The whole variable domain, remainder taken from reference TRBV30 and TRBJ2-4, is SQTIHQWPATLVQPVGSPLSLECTVEGTSNPNLYWYRQAAGRGLQLLFYSVGIGQISSEVPQNLSASRPQDRQFILSSKKLLLSDSGFYLCATDRSTPKNIQYFGAGTRLSVL.

V gene TRBV6-5 combines with J gene TRBJ1-5; 7 nucleotides match TRBD1. The germline V gene encodes CDR1 MNHEY and CDR2 SVGAGI. Germline trimming cut 0 bases from V and 4 bases from J; bases unmatched to any gene: 3. This CDR3 contains 15 residues. The CDR3 sequence is CASSYSSGGNQPQHF. The DNA of the CDR3 is TGTGCCAGCAGTTACTCATCAGGGGGTAATCAGCCCCAGCATTTT.

This chain links TRBV5-1 with TRBJ2-1, with 11 bases matching TRBD2. Trimming removed 4 bases from V and 3 bases from J; junction bases left unmatched: 6. Germline-derived CDR1 and CDR2 are SGHRS and YFSETQ. This CDR3 is built from 16 residues. The CDR3 DNA follows: TGCGCCAGCAGCACCACTAGCGGGAGTTTCTACAATGAGCAGTTCTTC. It is translated as CASSTTSGSFYNEQFF. Using reference TRBV5-1 and TRBJ2-1 for the parts outside the CDR3, the full variable domain is KAGVTQTPRYLIKTRGQQVTLSCSPISGHRSVSWYQQTPGQGLQFLFEYFSETQRNKGNFPGRFSGRQFSNSRSEMNVSTLELGDSALYLCASSTTSGSFYNEQFFGPGTRLTVL.

This chain links TRBV2 with TRBJ1-5; perhaps TRBD1 as D (5 bases). The CDR3 has 15 amino acids. The germline gives CDR1 SNHLY, CDR2 FYNNEI. Trimming removed 2 bases at V and 1 base at J, with 9 bases between. The CDR3 DNA follows: TGTGCCAGCAGTGAATCGCGACAGAGCAATCAGCCCCAGCATTTT. It yields the protein CASSESRQSNQPQHF.

The CDR3 nucleotides read TGTGCCAGCAGCTCCACAAACACCTATGGCTACACCTTC. This codes for CASSSTNTYGYTF. The chain links TRBV5-6 to TRBJ1-2; no clear D gene. Trimming pared 3 bases from V and 4 bases from J, leaving 10 bases between. CDR3 length: 13 residues. The germline V gene has CDR1 SGHDT and CDR2 YYEEEE.

The genes are TRBV6-5 and TRBJ1-2; D call uncertain. The CDR3 is 12 amino acids. Trimming took 6 bases from V and 0 from J, leaving 5 bases between them. Per the germline V gene, CDR1 is MNHEY and CDR2 is SVGAGI. DNA for the CDR3: TGTGCCAGCAGGGTAGCTAACTATGGCTACACCTTC. This codes for CASRVANYGYTF.

The chain uses TRBV5-1 and TRBJ2-1; 8 bases are a match to TRBD2. This CDR3 region has 16 residues. The germline V gene has CDR1 SGHRS and CDR2 YFSETQ. J lost 0 bases, V lost 0 bases, and 2 bases had no gene match. In DNA, the CDR3 is TGCGCCAGCAGCTTGGAAGCGGGAGTCTCCTACAATGAGCAGTTCTTC. Translating it yields CASSLEAGVSYNEQFF.

The V and J genes are TRBV29-1 and TRBJ1-5; D is possibly TRBD1 (5 bases). V lost 7 bases to trimming and J lost 4 bases, with 14 bases between them. The length of the CDR3 is 13 residues. The germline V gene has CDR1 SQVTM and CDR2 ANQGSEA. The CDR3 protein is CSALERGNQPQHF. CDR3 coding DNA: TGCAGCGCCCTAGAAAGGGGAAATCAGCCCCAGCATTTT.